The 26 T cell receptor beta chains below were found in one sample sequenced in a study of CD8+ T cells in alopecia areata. The treatment: oral pan-JAK inhibitor, 5-10 mg twice daily. The authors extracted RNA and reverse transcribed it into cDNA as the sequencing template. Repertoires were generated with immunoSEQ multiplex PCR, while TCRdb's copy carries only in-frame clones and drops some. The sample has 150,000 or so clones, 86% seen once. The sequenced sample was CD8+ T cells sorted from blood, obtained at week 4, from a patient treated with tofacitinib. The receptors were sampled from a human donor with alopecia areata.

The chain combines TRBV30 with TRBJ1-2, with D unclear. V was shortened by 3 bases and J by 8 bases, with 19 bases between the two germline ends. Germline V gene lookup returns CDR1 GTSNPN and CDR2 SVGIG (reference sequence). CDR3 length equals 14 residues. The CDR3 is CAWRPLNPRRGYTF. CDR3 bases: TGTGCCTGGAGGCCTCTCAACCCCCGCCGCGGCTACACCTTC.

This rearrangement joins TRBV7-9 to TRBJ2-5, with TRBD1 identical over 9 bases. Per germline, CDR1 SEHNR and CDR2 FQNEAQ (reference sequence). The CDR3 covers 15 residues. V dropped 4 bases and J dropped 0; count of bases not matched to a gene: 3. CDR3: CASSSRDRDQETQYF. The CDR3 DNA follows: TGTGCCAGCAGCTCCCGGGACAGGGACCAAGAGACCCAGTACTTC.

This sequence joins TRBV7-9 and TRBJ2-7; D gene uncertain. Germline loops: CDR1 SEHNR, CDR2 FQNEAQ (reference sequence). This CDR3 contains 12 residues. Trimming took 6 bases from V and 3 from J, leaving 9 bases between them. The CDR3 loop is CASSFNDYEQYF. CDR3 DNA sequence: TGTGCCAGCAGTTTCAACGACTACGAGCAGTACTTC. The full variable domain, completed using reference TRBV7-9 and TRBJ2-7, is DTGVSQNPRHKITKRGQNVTFRCDPISEHNRLYWYRQTLGQGPEFLTYFQNEAQLEKSRLLSDRFSAERPKGSFSTLEIQRTEQGDSAMYLCASSFNDYEQYFGPGTRLTVT.

The chain is built from TRBV5-1 and TRBJ1-1; D is perhaps TRBD1 (5 bases). This CDR3 is built from 16 residues. Trimming removed 1 base at V and 3 bases at J, with 16 bases between. Germline CDR1 is SGHRS and CDR2 is YFSETQ. CDR3 in DNA: TGCGCCAGCAGCTTGACCGGGACCCTCGGGGACACTGAAGCTTTCTTT. Translation: CASSLTGTLGDTEAFF.

DNA of the CDR3: TGCAGCGTTGAGGGGACAGGGCCCTACGAGCAGTACTTC. This encodes CSVEGTGPYEQYF. The chain recombines TRBV29-1 with TRBJ2-7; TRBD1 matches at 9 bases. CDR3 length equals 13 residues. V lost 3 bases to trimming and J lost 2 bases; unmatched junction nucleotides: 2. Germline V gene data show CDR1 as SQVTM and CDR2 as ANQGSEA.

This sequence joins TRBV15 and TRBJ2-1, with unresolved D. V was pared by 3 bases and J by 7 bases, with 13 bases between. The CDR3 sequence is 14 residues long. Germline CDR1 is LNHNV and CDR2 is YYDKDF (reference sequence). CDR3 in amino acids: CATSSGRPINEQFF. In DNA form, the CDR3 reads TGTGCCACCAGCAGCGGACGGCCGATTAATGAGCAGTTCTTC.

The chain combines TRBV19 with TRBJ2-7; TRBD1 might be the D (5 bases). The CDR3 is 13 amino acids. The germline V gene has CDR1 LNHDA and CDR2 SQIVND (reference sequence). V lost 5 bases, J lost 5 bases, and 13 bases lay in between. The CDR3 loop reads CASSPEGADEQYF. The CDR3 region has the DNA TGTGCCAGTAGTCCCGAAGGGGCTGACGAGCAGTACTTC.

This clone came up a few times. This chain uses TRBV29-1 with TRBJ2-1, with D perhaps matching TRBD2 (5 bases). Trimming removed 8 bases from V and 4 bases from J, with 18 bases in between. The germline V gene has CDR1 SQVTM and CDR2 ANQGSEA. The CDR3 has 14 amino acids. CDR3: CSLSPPGKYNEQFF. CDR3 nucleotides: TGCAGCCTCTCCCCCCCCGGGAAGTACAATGAGCAGTTCTTC.

As for this clone: A read error may produce the germline difference seen at one junction end. V usage is TRBV13 and J usage is TRBJ2-7, with 14 bases lining up with TRBD2. Germline V lookup: CDR1 PRHDT, CDR2 FYEKMQ (reference sequence). This CDR3 has 16 amino acids. CDR3 coding DNA: TGTACCAGCAGCTCGGGACTAGCGGGAGAACTCTACGAGCAGTACTTC. Its protein product is CTSSSGLAGELYEQYF. The complete variable domain, with remaining parts taken from reference TRBV13 and TRBJ2-7, reads AAGVIQSPRHLIKEKRETATLKCYPIPRHDTVYWYQQGPGQDPQFLISFYEKMQSDKGSIPDRFSAQQFSDYHSELNMSSLELGDSALYFCTSSSGLAGELYEQYFGPGTRLTVT.

The CDR3 region is CASSHPGGSSTDTQYF. The DNA for the CDR3 is TGTGCCAGCAGTCATCCGGGGGGGAGCAGCACAGATACGCAGTATTTT. V usage is TRBV7-8 and J usage is TRBJ2-3, with 8 bases fitting TRBD2. The CDR3 covers 16 residues. The V gene's germline CDR1 is SGHVS and CDR2 FQNEAQ. Trimming at V came to 6 bases and at J to 0 bases, leaving 8 bases not matched to a gene. The entire variable domain, with the rest obtained from reference TRBV7-8 and TRBJ2-3, is as follows: GAGVSQSPRYKVAKRGQDVALRCDPISGHVSLFWYQQALGQGPEFLTYFQNEAQLDKSGLPSDRFFAERPEGSVSTLKIQRTQQEDSAVYLCASSHPGGSSTDTQYFGPGTRLTVL.

The chain combines TRBV5-6 with TRBJ2-7; a possible D gene is TRBD2 (8 bases). Trimming removed 4 bases from V and 4 bases from J, with 21 bases in between. This CDR3 contains 16 residues. Germline CDR1 and CDR2: SGHDT and YYEEEE. CDR3 amino acids: CASSQGAGVTGYEQYF. The CDR3 DNA reads as TGTGCCAGCAGCCAGGGAGCGGGGGTGACAGGGTACGAGCAGTACTTC.

The chain has TRBV15 and TRBJ2-7; D perhaps matches TRBD1 (7 bases). CDR3 length equals 15 residues. Germline V gives CDR1 LNHNV, CDR2 YYDKDF (reference sequence). V lost 3 bases and J 4 bases, leaving 16 bases between the germline ends. Here the CDR3 reads CATSSRTTGRYEQYF. Here the CDR3 DNA reads TGTGCCACCAGCAGTCGAACGACAGGGAGGTACGAGCAGTACTTC. Full variable domain (rest looked up from reference TRBV15 and TRBJ2-7): DAMVIQNPRYQVTQFGKPVTLSCSQTLNHNVMYWYQQKSSQAPKLLFHYYDKDFNNEADTPDNFQSRRPNTSFCFLDIRSPGLGDTAMYLCATSSRTTGRYEQYFGPGTRLTVT.

The V call is TRBV29-1, the J call TRBJ2-1; TRBD2 matches at 15 bases. Unmatched junction bases numbered 8, after V lost 3 bases and J lost 8 bases. This CDR3 comprises 16 residues. Germline assignment: CDR1 SQVTM and CDR2 ANQGSEA. CDR3 nucleotides: TGCAGCGTTGAGGGACTAGCGGGAGGCCTTTTGGATGAGCAGTTCTTC. Protein sequence: CSVEGLAGGLLDEQFF.

J is TRBJ2-7 and V is TRBV29-1; TRBD2 is a possible D gene (6 bases). Between the trimmed V and J ends, which lost 0 bases and 0 bases, there was a span of 21 bases. Germline loops: CDR1 SQVTM, CDR2 ANQGSEA. The CDR3 sequence is 18 residues long. The CDR3 spells CSVEDPVGGTASSYEQYF. CDR3 nucleotides: TGCAGCGTTGAAGATCCCGTGGGGGGAACGGCTAGCTCCTACGAGCAGTACTTC.

This clone was detected only once. The chain joins TRBV23-1 to TRBJ2-7; tentatively, D is TRBD1 (6 bases). TRBV23-1 is an ORF, and what it does is uncertain. This CDR3 spans 15 amino acids. V was pared by 6 bases and J by 7 bases, with 22 bases between. The CDR3 DNA sequence: TGCGCCAGCAGCCAAGCCGGCAGGGGCCGACGGGAGCAGTACTTC. Its translation: CASSQAGRGRREQYF.

CDR3 DNA sequence: TGCAGCGTTGAAATGGGGAGAACCTACGAGCAGTACTTC. It codes for CSVEMGRTYEQYF. This chain uses TRBV29-1 with TRBJ2-7, with a tentative D call TRBD2 (5 bases). V was shortened by 2 bases and J by 2 bases, with 10 bases between the two germline ends. Germline CDR1 is SQVTM and CDR2 is ANQGSEA. This CDR3 has 13 residues.

The DNA for the CDR3 is TGTGCCAGCAGCTTCCGGACAGGGGGCTTCTACAATGAGCAGTTCTTC. It specifies CASSFRTGGFYNEQFF. The chain carries TRBV7-9 and TRBJ2-1, with TRBD1 identical over 11 bases. This CDR3 comprises 16 residues. Trimming removed 3 bases from V and 3 bases from J; junction bases left unmatched: 4. Germline CDR1 is SEHNR and CDR2 is FQNEAQ (reference sequence). Filled out from reference TRBV7-9 and TRBJ2-1, the complete variable domain reads DTGVSQNPRHKITKRGQNVTFRCDPISEHNRLYWYRQTLGQGPEFLTYFQNEAQLEKSRLLSDRFSAERPKGSFSTLEIQRTEQGDSAMYLCASSFRTGGFYNEQFFGPGTRLTVL.

The chain carries TRBV7-8 and TRBJ1-2; TRBD1 agrees at 8 bases. CDR3 length: 15 residues. After removal of 1 base from V and 4 bases from J, the junction contained 5 bases not matched to a gene. Germline V gene lookup returns CDR1 SGHVS and CDR2 FQNEAQ. CDR3 in DNA: TGTGCCAGCAGCTTAGGCGGACAGGGCGGCTATGGCTACACCTTC. It translates to CASSLGGQGGYGYTF.

The chain has TRBV19 and TRBJ1-1; D not resolved. Trimming took off 3 bases at V and 3 bases at J, with 8 bases between the two ends. There are 13 residues in the CDR3. Germline CDR1 is LNHDA and CDR2 is SQIVND (reference sequence). In nucleotides, the CDR3 is TGTGCCAGTAGTATTGCCGGGCACACTGAAGCTTTCTTT. Residues: CASSIAGHTEAFF.

J is TRBJ1-2 and V is TRBV25-1; TRBD1 might be the D (5 bases). The CDR3 is 13 residues long. With 5 bases removed from V and 3 bases from J, the gap between germline ends came to 10 bases. Per germline, CDR1 MGHDK and CDR2 SYGVNS. The CDR3 sequence is CASSFGTDYGYTF. The CDR3, as DNA: TGTGCCAGCAGTTTCGGGACGGACTATGGCTACACCTTC.

A single count supports this clone. The rearrangement joins TRBV5-6 to TRBJ1-2; 10 bases fit TRBD1. This CDR3 contains 16 residues. The germline gives CDR1 SGHDT, CDR2 YYEEEE. Germline trimming cut 4 bases from V and 7 bases from J; bases unmatched to any gene: 13. The CDR3 region is CASSPGTGAQESGYTF. The DNA of the CDR3 is TGTGCCAGCAGCCCCGGGACAGGGGCCCAGGAGAGTGGCTACACCTTC.

The chain combines TRBV18 with TRBJ2-2; a weak D match, TRBD2 (5 bases). The CDR3 contains 14 residues. Trimming removed 8 bases from V and 5 bases from J, with 15 bases in between. Per germline, CDR1 KGHSH and CDR2 LQKENI. DNA for the CDR3: TGTGCCAGCCCGGGAAGGGTAAATACCGGGGAGCTGTTTTTT. Protein: CASPGRVNTGELFF.

This chain joins TRBV10-3 and TRBJ2-6, with D unresolved. Germline V gene sequence: CDR1 ENHRY, CDR2 SYGVKD. The CDR3 loop spans 15 amino acids. Trimming removed 2 bases from V and 1 base from J, with 6 bases in between. The CDR3 nucleotides read TGTGCCATCAGTGAGCAGGATTCTGGGGCCAACGTCCTGACTTTC. It codes for CAISEQDSGANVLTF.

This clone was counted once. The V gene is TRBV29-1, the J gene TRBJ2-1, with D maybe TRBD2 (7 bases). With 0 bases removed from V and 10 bases from J, the gap between germline ends came to 13 bases. The CDR3 length is 13 residues. CDR1 is SQVTM and CDR2 is ANQGSEA in the germline V gene. The DNA for the CDR3 is TGCAGCGTTGAAGAGGGGGGGGCCGCGGAGCAGTTCTTC. Its translation: CSVEEGGAAEQFF.

V usage is TRBV27 and J usage is TRBJ2-3; 7 bases fit TRBD1. Germline V lookup: CDR1 MNHEY, CDR2 SMNVEV (reference sequence). The CDR3 is 13 residues long. Losses at the gene ends were 7 bases for V and 14 bases for J; bases not matched to a gene: 15. This CDR3 is CASTLPTGAALYF. The CDR3 region has the DNA TGTGCCAGCACCCTTCCTACAGGGGCCGCGCTGTATTTT.

The chain links TRBV5-1 to TRBJ2-1; D remains unclear. Germline assignment: CDR1 SGHRS and CDR2 YFSETQ. This CDR3 contains 13 residues. Trimming cost V 2 bases and J 8 bases, with 11 bases left between them. The CDR3 DNA sequence: TGCGCCAGCAGCTTAGCCGGAAGGGATGAGCAGTTCTTC. Protein: CASSLAGRDEQFF.